Given below is one TCR beta chain in context. This clone has more than one count but fewer than ten. Its antigen is not yet known. No per-base quality is available; no much larger clone lies one base away. Including cysteine and phenylalanine, the CDR3 has 14 amino acids. Only the CDR3 region is kept as DNA, spanning 42 bases read in frame from base 1. The V and J ends are trimmed by 5 bases and 6 bases, leaving 15 bases between them. CDR1 and CDR2 are drawn from the germline V gene: SGHDT, YYEEEE. Each donor gave one peripheral blood draw, averaging around 120 mL, which was collected into heparinised tubes. A BD FACSAria II was used to sort naive, central memory, regulatory and stem cell-like memory CD4+ T cells with a panel that included CD45RO, CCR7, CD25, CD127, CD95 and CD27. Purity was above 95% for every sorted population. Right away, PBMCs were isolated by Lymphoprep density gradient centrifugation and were stained directly, with no culture step. So that batch effects would be minimized, each experiment stained and sorted samples in pairs, pairing one healthy donor with one patient.

These data belong to a study of beta chain features in type 1 diabetes listed by TCRdb under 2018. For context, the study as a whole: Patients and healthy donors did not differ in mean age, gender distribution, total cell number or subset yield. A total of 85 million to 140 million sorted cells were examined across all samples, and the number of cells per subset was strongly correlated with RNA yield. In the study, TCRB repertoires of sorted circulating CD4+ T cell subsets from recently diagnosed type 1 diabetes patients were compared with those of matched healthy donors. Regulatory and stem cell-like memory subsets were isolated from only 8 patients and about eight healthy donors, whereas naive and central memory subsets came from all 30 or so donors. Here is what the overall study found, with its caveats: Because small numbers of individuals were included in the HLA sub-analyses, any influence of HLA type on TCRB rearrangement was left unresolved. Shorter templates might have been favored by PCR, but patient and control samples were amplified and corrected together, so both groups would have been affected equally by any skew. Sequencing cDNA rather than genomic DNA could over-represent highly expressing activated cells, although activation and CD3 levels did not differ between groups. In all four CD4+ subsets, TCRB CDR3 length was moderately but significantly shorter in type 1 diabetes patients. At VDJ recombination sites, type 1 diabetes patients had fewer insertions and more deleted nucleotides, which implies abnormalities in thymic rearrangement. The naive, central memory and regulatory TCRB repertoires appeared to resemble one another more closely among patients than among healthy donors.

All of the isolated RNA was reverse transcribed with the High Capacity cDNA Reverse Transcription Kit, so expressed TCRB transcripts were sequenced. Naive, central memory and regulatory T cell samples underwent deep immunoSEQ sequencing, averaging around 4 million total reads per sample. After sorted cells were lysed in RLT buffer, RNA was extracted with DNase-treated RNeasy Micro or Mini kits, with the choice depending on cell number. To prevent cross-contamination, each cell subset was processed individually, whereas patient and healthy donor samples were processed jointly. Using the immunoSEQ multiplex PCR, TCRB sequences were amplified from cDNA into 87-bp fragments spanning the CDR3 region. Sequencing of the amplicons was performed on the Illumina HiSeq platform. The original pipeline was this. PCR bias was computationally corrected using synthetic template baselines, reads within Hamming distance 2 were collapsed, and singletons that could not be merged were discarded. Reads were aligned against IMGT so that V, D and J genes, CDR3 length and insertions or deletions at six rearrangement sites could be assigned. Within each subset, clonotype counts were normalized to sorted cell number, and only after that were true diversity and Gini coefficients computed with the tcR R package. The overlap coefficient, calculated on TCRB nucleotide sequences, was used to quantify repertoire sharing. Out-of-frame TCRB sequences from naive cells were analyzed as a proxy for the pre-selection repertoire. TCRdb's version of the immuneACCESS table is confined to in-frame rearrangements and falls short of the full clone set. An unresolved V gene accounts for under half of the shortfall where checked; the remainder is of unknown origin. Clonal size and the V and J genes are those of that table, whereas D and trimming came from the DNA. A total of under 450,000 clones appear in this sample, roughly 15% of them only once. The ten largest make up 0.019% of the sample.

What was sequenced was naive CD4+ T cells from blood. The cell subset or site label for this specimen denotes: true naive CD4+ T cells. The receptor comes from a woman aged 18-29 years in good health. The V and J genes are TRBV5-6 and TRBJ2-4, with TRBD1 tentatively as D gene (6 bases match). The DNA sequence is as follows: TGTGCCAGCAGTCCCCCCCAACAGGGAAACATTCAGTACTTC. This yields the protein CASSPPQQGNIQYF.